One sample yielded the 7 T cell receptor beta chains listed below, sequenced in a study of vaccination and CD4 T cells after COVID-19. The antigens these receptors bind are not known. An Oncomine TCR Beta short-read assay was used to sequence the DNA from cultured CD4+ T cells. Via MiXCR, TCRdb re-called the PCR reads, giving one row per CDR3 protein. Of about 13,000 distinct CDR3 sequences in the sample, about 61% were seen once. The treatment is: roughly 10-day PBMC culture with coronavirus spike peptide pools or control peptides (ViraFEST assay). Material for sequencing was CD4+ T cells from blood, cultured in vitro. The source of these receptors is a human donor who had recovered from COVID-19.

This clonotype is categorized as medium-sized (0.01 to 0.1%). The chain is built from TRBV20-1 and TRBJ1-2; D gene ambiguous. The CDR3 extends over 13 amino acids. With 6 bases removed from V and 6 bases from J, the gap between germline ends came to 17 bases. Per the germline V gene, CDR1 is DFQATT and CDR2 is SNEGSKA (reference sequence). The CDR3 here is CSALTEGADGYTF. CDR3 nucleotide sequence: TGCAGTGCCCTCACGGAGGGCGCGGATGGCTACACCTTC.

The chain couples TRBV2 to TRBJ2-7, with TRBD1 identical over 8 bases. The CDR3 is made up of 14 amino acids. The junction had 6 bases not matched to a gene; V was cut back by 4 bases and J by 4 bases. CDR1 and CDR2 (germline): SNHLY, FYNNEI. CDR3 sequence (DNA): TGTGCCAGCAGTGGAGGACAGGGATCGTACGAGCAGTACTTC. Translating it yields CASSGGQGSYEQYF.

This clonotype was seen a single time. The chain couples TRBV6-2 or TRBV6-3 to TRBJ2-4; TRBD2 matches 10 bases. With 8 bases clipped from V and 1 base from J, the junction kept 17 bases outside the gene matches. This CDR3 comprises 19 residues. Per the germline V gene, CDR1 is MNHEY and CDR2 is SVGEGT. CDR3 protein: CASSSGAAGGPRAKNIQYF. The CDR3 DNA sequence: TGTGCCAGCTCCTCTGGGGCAGCGGGGGGGCCGCGGGCCAAAAACATTCAGTACTTC.

This clonotype was seen a few times. The V call is TRBV2, the J call TRBJ1-1; TRBD1 agrees at 9 bases. Looked up from germline, CDR1 is SNHLY and CDR2 is FYNNEI. The junction had 7 bases not matched to a gene; V was cut back by 5 bases and J by 3 bases. The CDR3 has 15 residues. The CDR3 bases are TGTGCCAGCAGTCCATTCGGGACAGGGTACACTGAAGCTTTCTTT. Its protein product is CASSPFGTGYTEAFF.

The chain joins TRBV4-1 to TRBJ2-1; 9 bases align to TRBD1. CDR1 and CDR2 (germline): MGHRA, YSYEKL. The length of the CDR3 is 17 residues. V shed 1 base, J shed 5 bases, and the junction held 9 bases outside the gene matches. The CDR3 DNA follows: TGCGCCAGCAGCCAAGGGTTTGGGACAGGGATAGACAATGAGCAGTTCTTC. The encoded protein is CASSQGFGTGIDNEQFF.

The table lists this clonotype with a few counts. The chain carries TRBV7-2 and TRBJ2-1, with D perhaps matching TRBD2 (5 bases). Looked up from germline, CDR1 is SGHTA and CDR2 is FQGNSA. V was trimmed by 0 bases and J by 2 bases, leaving 8 bases between them. The CDR3 extends over 15 amino acids. The CDR3 DNA is TGTGCCAGCAGCTTAGCCGGGGTGCCCTACAATGAGCAGTTCTTC. Its translation is CASSLAGVPYNEQFF.

The rearrangement links TRBV7-9 to TRBJ1-2; D unclear. Germline V gives CDR1 SEHNR, CDR2 FQNEAQ (reference sequence). With 1 base removed from V and 8 bases from J, the gap between germline ends came to 8 bases. This CDR3 has 12 amino acids. The DNA for the CDR3 is TGTGCCAGCAGCTTAGGCGAGGGAGGCTACACCTTC. Its protein is CASSLGEGGYTF.